Below, 17 T cell receptor beta chains from the same sample are listed, as sequenced in a study of T cells in localized non-small cell lung cancer. TCRdb keeps only in-frame clones here, not all; method: immunoSEQ multiplex PCR. The sample has 35,000 to 45,000 clones; roughly 87% are singletons. The sample consisted of peripheral blood, taken before any cancer treatment. These TCRs come from a male donor aged 60 or over with stage III squamous cell lung carcinoma.

The chain uses TRBV30 and TRBJ1-5, with D perhaps matching TRBD1 (5 bases). The V end was cut by 5 bases, the J end by 7 bases, with 21 bases between. This CDR3 is built from 15 residues. The germline V gene encodes CDR1 GTSNPN and CDR2 SVGIG (reference sequence). CDR3: CAWAPNPGIGQPQHF. For the CDR3, the DNA is TGTGCCTGGGCCCCGAATCCAGGGATAGGGCAGCCCCAGCATTTT.

The chain has TRBV6-5 and TRBJ2-5; unclear D gene. CDR3 size: 12 residues. CDR1 MNHEY and CDR2 SVGAGI come from the germline V gene. V was trimmed by 2 bases and J by 4 bases, leaving 5 bases between them. CDR3 sequence reads: CASSYKGETQYF. CDR3 DNA: TGTGCCAGCAGTTACAAGGGAGAGACCCAGTACTTC.

This clone was recorded once. The J gene is TRBJ1-2, the V gene TRBV18; no clear D. Germline CDR1 is KGHSH and CDR2 is LQKENI. Trimming left V 2 bases short and J 2 bases short, with 12 bases between. This CDR3 contains 15 residues. CDR3 residues: CASSPETTGNYGYTF. Here the CDR3 DNA reads TGTGCCAGCTCACCAGAAACGACGGGGAACTATGGCTACACCTTC.

V is TRBV7-9 and J is TRBJ2-1; tentatively, D is TRBD2 (6 bases). The CDR3 is 13 residues long. Germline V gene data show CDR1 as SEHNR and CDR2 as FQNEAQ (reference sequence). Between the trimmed V and J ends, which lost 3 bases and 6 bases, there was a span of 9 bases. CDR3 in DNA: TGTGCCAGCAGCTTTGCCGGGGGCAATGAGCAGTTCTTC. Translating it yields CASSFAGGNEQFF.

This clone has just one count. V usage is TRBV19 and J usage is TRBJ2-1, with 8 bases aligning to TRBD1. The V segment lost 5 bases and the J segment 4 bases; nucleotides outside the gene matches: 7. The germline V gene has CDR1 LNHDA and CDR2 SQIVND (reference sequence). The CDR3 contains 15 residues. In DNA form, the CDR3 reads TGTGCCAGTAGTCCCGGGACAGGAGGTTACAATGAGCAGTTCTTC. Protein: CASSPGTGGYNEQFF.

The chain joins TRBV19 to TRBJ1-4; the match to TRBD1 covers 8 bases. Trimming at V came to 5 bases and at J to 6 bases, leaving 5 bases not matched to a gene. This CDR3 comprises 14 residues. Germline V lookup: CDR1 LNHDA, CDR2 SQIVND (reference sequence). The CDR3, as DNA: TGTGCCAGTAGTCCTACAGGGGGTGATGAAAAACTGTTTTTT. Translation gives CASSPTGGDEKLFF.

This chain links TRBV5-6 with TRBJ2-7, with 8 positions matching TRBD1. Germline V CDR1 and CDR2: SGHDT, YYEEEE. The length of the CDR3 is 13 residues. The ends lost 7 bases at V and 1 base at J; junction bases unmatched: 4. The CDR3 nucleotides read TGTGCCAGCCGCCGGGACAGGTCCTACGAGCAGTACTTC. Translated, it gives CASRRDRSYEQYF.

This clone came up a few times. The rearrangement uses TRBV19 and TRBJ1-3; D may be TRBD1 (6 bases). This CDR3 is built from 14 residues. The V end was cut by 5 bases, the J end by 3 bases, with 11 bases between. Germline CDR1 reads LNHDA; CDR2 reads SQIVND (reference sequence). This chain's CDR3 is CASSSRTDGNTIYF. CDR3 nucleotide sequence: TGTGCCAGTAGTTCCAGGACAGATGGAAACACCATATATTTT.

The V gene is TRBV30, the J gene TRBJ2-1; the D is unclear. CDR1 and CDR2 (germline): GTSNPN, SVGIG (reference sequence). The length of the CDR3 is 14 residues. Trimming pared 5 bases from V and 5 bases from J, leaving 16 bases between. Written as DNA, the CDR3 is TGTGCCTGGTCCCGGGTCCTCCGAGACAATGAGCAGTTCTTC. Translation: CAWSRVLRDNEQFF.

This rearrangement joins TRBV5-1 to TRBJ2-5; TRBD2 might be the D (6 bases). Trimming left V 3 bases short and J 2 bases short, with 17 bases between. Germline CDR1 is SGHRS and CDR2 is YFSETQ. This CDR3 has 16 amino acids. CDR3 nucleotides: TGCGCCAGCAGCTCGGGCGTGTCGGGGGAGCAAGAGACCCAGTACTTC. It specifies CASSSGVSGEQETQYF.

The rearrangement joins TRBV7-9 to TRBJ2-7; maybe TRBD2 (6 bases). The CDR3 covers 15 residues. Trimming removed 2 bases at V and 2 bases at J, with 13 bases between. Germline CDR1 and CDR2: SEHNR and FQNEAQ (reference sequence). CDR3 sequence: CASSLTSGGTYEQYF. Written as DNA, the CDR3 is TGTGCCAGCAGCTTAACGAGTGGCGGGACCTACGAGCAGTACTTC.

The V call is TRBV19, the J call TRBJ2-1, with a possible D match to TRBD2 (5 bases). The germline V and J ends were trimmed by 5 bases and 8 bases, with 19 bases remaining between them. CDR1 and CDR2 from the germline V gene are LNHDA and SQIVND (reference sequence). There are 15 residues in the CDR3. Here the CDR3 reads CASSPADWRSDEQFF. Here the CDR3 DNA reads TGTGCCAGTAGTCCGGCGGACTGGAGAAGTGATGAGCAGTTCTTC. Based on the CDR3 plus reference TRBV19 and TRBJ2-1, the full variable domain is DGGITQSPKYLFRKEGQNVTLSCEQNLNHDAMYWYRQDPGQGLRLIYYSQIVNDFQKGDIAEGYSVSREKKESFPLTVTSAQKNPTAFYLCASSPADWRSDEQFFGPGTRLTVL.

The chain combines TRBV6-1 with TRBJ1-5; the match to TRBD1 covers 7 bases. The CDR3 extends over 16 amino acids. With 3 bases clipped from V and 1 base from J, the junction kept 6 bases outside the gene matches. CDR1 and CDR2 from the germline V gene are MNHNS and SASEGT. The CDR3 sequence: CASSDGRTGSNQPQHF. In DNA form, the CDR3 reads TGTGCCAGCAGTGATGGCCGGACAGGCAGCAATCAGCCCCAGCATTTT.

This sequence joins TRBV7-2 and TRBJ2-1; D ambiguous. Between the trimmed V and J ends, which lost 1 base and 3 bases, there was a span of 10 bases. The germline V gene encodes CDR1 SGHTA and CDR2 FQGNSA. This CDR3 contains 15 residues. CDR3 loop: CASSLVVGLYNEQFF. Here the CDR3 DNA reads TGTGCCAGCAGCTTAGTGGTAGGGCTCTACAATGAGCAGTTCTTC.

The chain uses TRBV18 and TRBJ2-5; D is undetermined. Per germline, CDR1 KGHSH and CDR2 LQKENI. The CDR3 has 13 amino acids. The germline V and J ends were trimmed by 5 bases and 2 bases, with 9 bases remaining between them. The CDR3 region has the DNA TGTGCCAGCTCAGAAAACCTGCAAGAGACCCAGTACTTC. Amino acids: CASSENLQETQYF.

The genes are TRBV27 and TRBJ2-3; 8 bases line up with TRBD2. The trim removed 6 bases at V and 3 bases at J, leaving 11 bases unmatched. CDR1 MNHEY and CDR2 SMNVEV come from the germline V gene (reference sequence). This CDR3 is 16 amino acids long. The CDR3 here is CASSRQTSARTDTQYF. For the CDR3, the DNA is TGTGCCAGCAGCCGACAGACTAGCGCGAGGACAGATACGCAGTATTTT.

V usage is TRBV5-8 and J usage is TRBJ2-2; 7 nucleotides agree with TRBD2. V lost 7 bases and J lost 2; bases outside the gene matches: 8. Germline CDR1 is SGHTS and CDR2 is YDEGEE. This CDR3 has 15 residues. CDR3 DNA: TGTGCCAGCCTATCGACGGGAGGTAACACCGGGGAGCTGTTTTTT. This translates into CASLSTGGNTGELFF.